This entry is about one T cell receptor (beta chain). This sample is drawn from a study of OX40 agonist ivuxolimab in advanced cancers. As for the study in general: Those treated in dose escalation had hepatocellular carcinoma, melanoma, renal cell cancer or head and neck cancer.

Germline values: CDR1 LNHNV, CDR2 YYDKDF (reference sequence). V lost 3 bases and J lost 2, with 6 bases in between. This CDR3 spans 13 amino acids. The data were produced by immunoSEQ multiplex PCR, yet TCRdb's version contains in-frame clones alone and is incomplete. The data hold roughly 100,000 clones, with about 92% observed a single time. The chain carries TRBV15 and TRBJ2-3; D is uncertain. The receptor was isolated from an adult with an advanced solid tumor such as melanoma, head and neck, liver or kidney cancer. This specimen was CD4+ or CD8+ T cells sorted from blood, taken in a trial of the OX40 agonist ivuxolimab. The CDR3 sequence is CATSRDHTDTQYF. CDR3 DNA sequence: TGTGCCACCAGCAGGGACCACACAGATACGCAGTATTTT. Looking up the rest from reference TRBV15 and TRBJ2-3 gives the full variable domain: DAMVIQNPRYQVTQFGKPVTLSCSQTLNHNVMYWYQQKSSQAPKLLFHYYDKDFNNEADTPDNFQSRRPNTSFCFLDIRSPGLGDTAMYLCATSRDHTDTQYFGPGTRLTVL.